This T cell receptor beta chain was sequenced in a study of T cells in Graves' hyperthyroidism and ophthalmopathy. Study-wide findings and caveats: Blood also contained most expanded thyroid clonotypes above 0.001.

This clonotype was detected ten times or more. The antigen remains unidentified. Amplification of TCR beta CDR3 regions used RNA as the template. In the first-round RT-PCR of the TCR CDR3, the HTBI primer set was used. TCRdb passed the multiplex PCR reads through MiXCR, listing each CDR3 protein once. The data show roughly 180,000 distinct CDR3 sequences, approximately 9% seen once. The CDR3 extends over 13 amino acids. Trimming stripped 1 base from V and 5 bases from J, with 8 bases between. CDR1 is PRHDT and CDR2 is FYEKMQ in the germline V gene (reference sequence). The clonotype comes from a woman under 30 with Graves' hyperthyroidism that later progressed to Graves' ophthalmopathy. The chain recombines TRBV13 with TRBJ1-1, with D unclear. The sample taken for sequencing was blood. The CDR3 loop is CASSLVRGTEAFF. The DNA of the CDR3 is TGTGCCAGCAGCTTAGTTCGGGGTACTGAAGCTTTCTTT. Variable domain in full (rest from reference TRBV13 and TRBJ1-1): AAGVIQSPRHLIKEKRETATLKCYPIPRHDTVYWYQQGPGQDPQFLISFYEKMQSDKGSIPDRFSAQQFSDYHSELNMSSLELGDSALYFCASSLVRGTEAFFGQGTRLTVV.